This T cell receptor beta chain appears in the sequencing data of a study of blood T cell repertoires in COVID-19. Background on the study: T cells, B-cell-depleted T cells, or PBMCs provided the cDNA or gDNA that served as material.

Authors' methods: For nucleated cells, counts were estimated from reference gene primer amplification. The data were produced by immunoSEQ multiplex PCR, yet TCRdb's version contains in-frame clones alone and is incomplete. V and J calls and clone size are given by that table; D and trimming were obtained from the DNA. The table shows a few hundred thousand clones, with 85% to 90% occurring only once. Those enrolled in Seattle joined during active infection and were followed longitudinally afterward. Trimming took 3 bases from V and 7 from J; bases not matched to a gene: 6. Germline CDR1 MNHEY, CDR2 SVGEGT. The CDR3 covers 15 residues.

Material: peripheral blood. This chain joins TRBV6-2 or TRBV6-3 and TRBJ2-1; TRBD2 agrees at 10 bases. The receptor's source is a woman aged 45 to 65 with COVID-19, enrolled during active disease. CDR3 in amino acids: CASSYGSGRINEQFF. The CDR3 DNA is TGTGCCAGCAGTTATGGTAGCGGGAGGATTAATGAGCAGTTCTTC.